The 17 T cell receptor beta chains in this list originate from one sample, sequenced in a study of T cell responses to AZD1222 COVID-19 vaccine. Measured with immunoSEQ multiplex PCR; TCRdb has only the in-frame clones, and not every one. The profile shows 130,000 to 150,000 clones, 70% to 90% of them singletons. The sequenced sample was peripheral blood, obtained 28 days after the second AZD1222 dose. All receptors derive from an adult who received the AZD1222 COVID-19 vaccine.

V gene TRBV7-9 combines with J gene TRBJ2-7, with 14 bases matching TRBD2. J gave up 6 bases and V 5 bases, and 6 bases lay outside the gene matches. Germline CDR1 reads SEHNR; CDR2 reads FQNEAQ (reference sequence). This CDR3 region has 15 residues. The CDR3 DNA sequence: TGTGCCAGCAGCCTTATGACTAGCGGGGGGGCCGAGCAGTACTTC. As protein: CASSLMTSGGAEQYF.

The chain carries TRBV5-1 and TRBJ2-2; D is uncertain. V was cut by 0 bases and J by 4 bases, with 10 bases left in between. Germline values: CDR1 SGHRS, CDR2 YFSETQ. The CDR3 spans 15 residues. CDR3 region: CASSLEPKGTGELFF. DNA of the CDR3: TGCGCCAGCAGCTTGGAACCAAAGGGCACCGGGGAGCTGTTTTTT.

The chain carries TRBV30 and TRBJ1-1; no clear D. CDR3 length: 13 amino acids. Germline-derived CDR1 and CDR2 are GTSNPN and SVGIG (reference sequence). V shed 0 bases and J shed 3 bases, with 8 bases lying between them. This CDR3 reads CAWSVGWDTEAFF. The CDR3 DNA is TGTGCCTGGAGTGTGGGTTGGGACACTGAAGCTTTCTTT.

The DNA of the CDR3 is TGTGCCAGCAACCCGGGGGGCAGGGTTGGTGAGCAGTTCTTC. This codes for CASNPGGRVGEQFF. The chain is built from TRBV3-1 (or the pseudogene TRBV3-2) and TRBJ2-1; tentative D call: TRBD2 (7 bases). Per germline, CDR1 LGHDT and CDR2 YNNKEL (reference sequence). This CDR3 has 14 amino acids. Trimming cost V 7 bases and J 9 bases, with 19 bases left between them.

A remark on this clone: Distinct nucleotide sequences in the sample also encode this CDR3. The CDR3 is CASSQDLGQPQHF. CDR3 sequence (DNA): TGTGCCAGCAGCCAAGATCTGGGGCAGCCCCAGCATTTT. This sequence joins TRBV3-1 (or the pseudogene TRBV3-2) and TRBJ1-5; D call uncertain. The germline V gene has CDR1 LGHDT and CDR2 YNNKEL (reference sequence). The CDR3 length is 13 residues. V dropped 0 bases and J dropped 7 bases, with 7 bases sitting between them.

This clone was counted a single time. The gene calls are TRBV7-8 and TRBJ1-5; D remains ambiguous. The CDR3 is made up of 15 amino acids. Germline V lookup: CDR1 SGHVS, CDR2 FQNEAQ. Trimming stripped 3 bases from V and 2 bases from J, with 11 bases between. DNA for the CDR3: TGTGCCAGCAGCTTTTATGGATCGGGCAATCAGCCCCAGCATTTT. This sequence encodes CASSFYGSGNQPQHF. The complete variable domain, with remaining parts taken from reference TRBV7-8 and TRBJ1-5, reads GAGVSQSPRYKVAKRGQDVALRCDPISGHVSLFWYQQALGQGPEFLTYFQNEAQLDKSGLPSDRFFAERPEGSVSTLKIQRTQQEDSAVYLCASSFYGSGNQPQHFGDGTRLSIL.

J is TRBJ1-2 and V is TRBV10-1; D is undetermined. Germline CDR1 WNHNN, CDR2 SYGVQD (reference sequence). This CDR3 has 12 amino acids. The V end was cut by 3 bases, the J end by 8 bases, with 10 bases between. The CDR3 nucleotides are TGCGCCAGCAGTGATGGGCGCCGGGGCTACACCTTC. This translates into CASSDGRRGYTF.

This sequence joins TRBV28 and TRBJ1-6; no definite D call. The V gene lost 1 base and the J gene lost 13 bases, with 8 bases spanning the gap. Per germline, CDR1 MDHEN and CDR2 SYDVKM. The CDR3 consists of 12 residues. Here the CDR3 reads CASSLSRPPLHF. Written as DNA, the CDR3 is TGTGCCAGCAGTTTATCCCGGCCGCCCCTCCACTTT. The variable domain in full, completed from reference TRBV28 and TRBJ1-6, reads DVKVTQSSRYLVKRTGEKVFLECVQDMDHENMFWYRQDPGLGLRLIYFSYDVKMKEKGDIPEGYSVSREKKERFSLILESASTNQTSMYLCASSLSRPPLHFGNGTRLTVT.

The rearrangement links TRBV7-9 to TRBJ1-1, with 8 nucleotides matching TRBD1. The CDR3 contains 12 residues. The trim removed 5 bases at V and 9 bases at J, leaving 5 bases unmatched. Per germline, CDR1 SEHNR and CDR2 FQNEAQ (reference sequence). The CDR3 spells CASSPGTGKAFF. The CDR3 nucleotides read TGTGCCAGCAGCCCAGGGACAGGAAAAGCTTTCTTT.

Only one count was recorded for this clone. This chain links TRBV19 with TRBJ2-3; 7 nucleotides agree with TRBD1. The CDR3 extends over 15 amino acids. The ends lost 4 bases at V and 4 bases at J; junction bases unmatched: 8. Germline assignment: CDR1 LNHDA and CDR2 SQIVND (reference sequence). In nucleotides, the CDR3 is TGTGCCAGTAGTACCAGACAGGGTGGTTCAGATACGCAGTATTTT. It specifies CASSTRQGGSDTQYF.

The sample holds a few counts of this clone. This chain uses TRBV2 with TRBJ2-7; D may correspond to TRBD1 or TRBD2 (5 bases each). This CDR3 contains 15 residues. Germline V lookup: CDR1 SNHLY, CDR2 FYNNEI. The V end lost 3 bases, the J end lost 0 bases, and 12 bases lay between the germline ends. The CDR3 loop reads CASSDGAESSYEQYF. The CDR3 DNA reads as TGTGCCAGCAGTGACGGGGCGGAGTCCTCCTACGAGCAGTACTTC. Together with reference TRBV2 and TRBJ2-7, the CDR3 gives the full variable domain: EPEVTQTPSHQVTQMGQEVILRCVPISNHLYFYWYRQILGQKVEFLVSFYNNEISEKSEIFDDQFSVERPDGSNFTLKIRSTKLEDSAMYFCASSDGAESSYEQYFGPGTRLTVT.

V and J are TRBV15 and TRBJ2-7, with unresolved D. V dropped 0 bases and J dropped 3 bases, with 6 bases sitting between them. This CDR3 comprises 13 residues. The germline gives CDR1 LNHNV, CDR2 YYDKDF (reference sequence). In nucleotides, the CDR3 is TGTGCCACCAGCAGAGATTCGAGCTACGAGCAGTACTTC. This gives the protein CATSRDSSYEQYF.

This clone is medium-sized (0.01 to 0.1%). CDR3 DNA: TGTGCCAGCAGCGGATTCCGCACAGATACGCAGTATTTT. This gives the protein CASSGFRTDTQYF. The chain combines TRBV2 with TRBJ2-3; no clear D. CDR1 and CDR2 from the germline V gene are SNHLY and FYNNEI. CDR3 length: 13 residues. V was trimmed by 6 bases and J by 1 base, leaving 8 bases between them.

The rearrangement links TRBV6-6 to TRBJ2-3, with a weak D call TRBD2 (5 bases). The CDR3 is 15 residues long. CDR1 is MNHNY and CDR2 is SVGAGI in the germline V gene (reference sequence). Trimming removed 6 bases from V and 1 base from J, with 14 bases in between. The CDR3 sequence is CASRFRETGTDTQYF. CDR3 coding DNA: TGTGCCAGCAGATTTAGGGAGACGGGCACAGATACGCAGTATTTT.

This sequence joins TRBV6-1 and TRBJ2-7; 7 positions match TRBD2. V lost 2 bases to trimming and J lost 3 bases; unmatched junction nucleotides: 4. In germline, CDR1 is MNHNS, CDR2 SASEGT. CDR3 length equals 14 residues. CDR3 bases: TGTGCCAGCAGTGAACAGGGAGGGAACTACGAGCAGTACTTC. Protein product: CASSEQGGNYEQYF.

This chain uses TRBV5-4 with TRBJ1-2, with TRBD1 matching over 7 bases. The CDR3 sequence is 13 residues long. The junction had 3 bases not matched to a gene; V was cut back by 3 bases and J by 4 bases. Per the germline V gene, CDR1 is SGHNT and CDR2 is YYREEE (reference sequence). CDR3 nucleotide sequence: TGTGCCAGCAGCTCGACAGGGTTCTATGGCTACACCTTC. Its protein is CASSSTGFYGYTF.

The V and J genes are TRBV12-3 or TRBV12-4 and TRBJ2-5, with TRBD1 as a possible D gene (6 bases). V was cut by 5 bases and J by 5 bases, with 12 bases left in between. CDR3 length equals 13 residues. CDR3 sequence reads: CASSPQGEETQYF. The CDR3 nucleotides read TGTGCCAGCAGTCCACAGGGAGAGGAGACCCAGTACTTC.